This T cell receptor (beta chain) originates from a study of CD8 T cells in Susac syndrome. The length of the CDR3 is 14 residues. Trimming cost V 5 bases and J 6 bases, with 17 bases left between them. CDR1 is SGHVS, CDR2 FNYEAQ, per germline. It was with random hexamers that roughly 0.45 to 1 ug RNA was reverse transcribed. TCRdb fed the immunoSEQ multiplex PCR reads into MiXCR, producing one record per CDR3 protein. This sample yields fewer than 350,000 distinct CDR3 sequences, of which roughly 85% are seen a single time; approximately 0.2% belongs to the top ten. V gene TRBV7-6 combines with J gene TRBJ2-7; D possibly matches TRBD1 or TRBD2 (6 bases each). This clonotype was obtained from a human donor with multiple sclerosis. Sequencing was carried out using CD8+ T cells from PBMCs. CDR3 protein: CASSLTGSAGEQYF. CDR3 coding DNA: TGTGCCAGCAGCCTGACAGGCTCAGCGGGCGAGCAGTACTTC.